Following are 19 T cell receptor beta chains from one sample sequenced in a study of T cell changes during pregnancy in multiple sclerosis. The assay was immunoSEQ multiplex PCR, and TCRdb's table has in-frame clones only and misses some. This table has fewer than 140,000 clones, just under 95% appearing once. The sample in question was peripheral blood, obtained after pregnancy. Receptor source: a female donor with multiple sclerosis, enrolled in a pregnancy study.

The chain joins TRBV6-6 to TRBJ2-7, with TRBD2 as a possible D gene (6 bases). The CDR3 has 15 residues. The germline gives CDR1 MNHNY, CDR2 SVGAGI (reference sequence). Trimming removed 0 bases at V and 3 bases at J, with 12 bases between. In DNA form, the CDR3 reads TGTGCCAGCAGTTACTCGGGACTCCGATTCTACGAGCAGTACTTC. Its translation: CASSYSGLRFYEQYF.

V and J are TRBV11-3 and TRBJ2-7; the D gene is possibly TRBD2 (6 bases). V was shortened by 5 bases and J by 1 base, with 12 bases between the two germline ends. CDR3 length equals 14 residues. The V gene's germline CDR1 is SGHNT and CDR2 YENEEA. The CDR3 DNA is TGTGCCAGCAGCCCGGGACTGGGGTCCTACGAGCAGTACTTC. Encoded protein: CASSPGLGSYEQYF.

V gene TRBV27 combines with J gene TRBJ1-2, with TRBD1 identical over 8 bases. V shed 5 bases and J 1 base; nucleotides not matched to a gene: 6. The CDR3 loop spans 15 amino acids. Germline lookup yields CDR1 MNHEY and CDR2 SMNVEV (reference sequence). CDR3 loop: CASSIQGGLNYGYTF. In nucleotides, the CDR3 is TGTGCCAGCAGTATACAGGGGGGCCTTAACTATGGCTACACCTTC.

The gene calls are TRBV4-1 and TRBJ1-4, with D perhaps TRBD1 (6 bases). The V end lost 3 bases, the J end lost 8 bases, and 16 bases lay between the germline ends. CDR1 and CDR2 (germline): MGHRA, YSYEKL. The CDR3 sequence is 15 residues long. DNA for the CDR3: TGCGCCAGCAGCCACCCAGGGGCCGCAGGGGAAAAACTGTTTTTT. It yields the protein CASSHPGAAGEKLFF.

The chain has TRBV18 and TRBJ1-3; D might be TRBD1 (5 bases). Trimming took off 3 bases at V and 5 bases at J, with 8 bases between the two ends. CDR1 and CDR2 from the germline V gene are KGHSH and LQKENI. The CDR3 extends over 13 amino acids. CDR3 loop: CASSPAGRNTIYF. CDR3 nucleotide sequence: TGTGCCAGCTCACCGGCAGGGCGAAACACCATATATTTT. The whole variable domain, filled in from reference TRBV18 and TRBJ1-3, reads NAGVMQNPRHLVRRRGQEARLRCSPMKGHSHVYWYRQLPEEGLKFMVYLQKENIIDESGMPKERFSAEFPKEGPSILRIQQVVRGDSAAYFCASSPAGRNTIYFGEGSWLTVV.

The chain joins TRBV9 to TRBJ2-4; D is possibly TRBD1 (6 bases). Deletions cut 0 bases from V and 6 bases from J, with 10 bases between. The V gene's germline CDR1 is SGDLS and CDR2 YYNGEE. The CDR3 totals 14 residues. This CDR3 reads CASSVGGPGNIQYF. DNA of the CDR3: TGTGCCAGCAGCGTAGGGGGGCCGGGAAACATTCAGTACTTC.

The gene calls are TRBV28 and TRBJ2-3; 8 positions agree with TRBD1. Germline-derived CDR1 and CDR2 are MDHEN and SYDVKM. Unmatched junction bases numbered 3, after V lost 6 bases and J lost 1 base. The CDR3 consists of 14 residues. This CDR3 is CASSSTGGTDTQYF. CDR3 bases: TGTGCCAGCAGCTCGACAGGGGGCACAGATACGCAGTATTTT.

The chain is built from TRBV9 and TRBJ1-1; 7 bases are a match to TRBD1. Per the germline V gene, CDR1 is SGDLS and CDR2 is YYNGEE. The CDR3 loop spans 14 amino acids. After removal of 0 bases from V and 1 base from J, the junction contained 0 bases not matched to a gene. The DNA of the CDR3 is TGTGCCAGCAGCGTAGGGGACAGGAACACTGAAGCTTTCTTT. It translates to CASSVGDRNTEAFF.

V gene TRBV28 combines with J gene TRBJ2-7; no firm D call. There are 9 residues in the CDR3. Per the germline V gene, CDR1 is MDHEN and CDR2 is SYDVKM. V was shortened by 8 bases and J by 6 bases, with 5 bases between the two germline ends. In DNA, the CDR3 is TGTGCCAGCGGCCGCGAGCAGTACTTC. Translating gives CASGREQYF. Complete variable domain (other parts from reference TRBV28 and TRBJ2-7): DVKVTQSSRYLVKRTGEKVFLECVQDMDHENMFWYRQDPGLGLRLIYFSYDVKMKEKGDIPEGYSVSREKKERFSLILESASTNQTSMYLCASGREQYFGPGTRLTVT.

The rearrangement links TRBV18 to TRBJ2-5, with D uncertain. The ends were cut back, 3 bases at V and 5 bases at J, with 10 bases in the middle. The CDR3 has 13 residues. CDR1 KGHSH and CDR2 LQKENI come from the germline V gene. DNA of the CDR3: TGTGCCAGCTCACCCGGCGCCGGGGAGACCCAGTACTTC. It is translated as CASSPGAGETQYF.

The chain is built from TRBV9 and TRBJ1-2; 9 nucleotides agree with TRBD1. The V gene end was trimmed by 0 bases and the J gene end by 7 bases; junction bases not matched to a gene: 7. The CDR3 totals 15 residues. Germline CDR1 reads SGDLS; CDR2 reads YYNGEE. For the CDR3, the DNA is TGTGCCAGCAGCGTAGCGATTGGACAGGGGTCTGGCTACACCTTC. It specifies CASSVAIGQGSGYTF.

V is TRBV5-1 and J is TRBJ1-3; 8 bases align to TRBD1. Germline loops: CDR1 SGHRS, CDR2 YFSETQ. The trim removed 1 base at V and 2 bases at J, leaving 2 bases unmatched. This CDR3 comprises 15 residues. CDR3 nucleotide sequence: TGCGCCAGCAGCTTGAACAGGGGGGCTGGAAACACCATATATTTT. Amino acid sequence: CASSLNRGAGNTIYF.

The V and J genes are TRBV9 and TRBJ1-5; TRBD1 matches at 11 bases. Germline CDR1 reads SGDLS; CDR2 reads YYNGEE. The ends lost 2 bases at V and 6 bases at J; junction bases unmatched: 4. The CDR3 length is 15 residues. CDR3 region: CASSVGQGAGQPQHF. CDR3 DNA sequence: TGTGCCAGCAGCGTTGGACAGGGGGCCGGTCAGCCCCAGCATTTT.

The genes are TRBV14 and TRBJ2-2; D call uncertain. Germline V lookup: CDR1 SGHDN, CDR2 FVKESK. V lost 2 bases and J lost 8, with 9 bases in between. There are 13 residues in the CDR3. For the CDR3, the DNA is TGTGCCAGCAGCCAAATACGTACAGGGGAGCTGTTTTTT. Encoded protein: CASSQIRTGELFF.

The rearrangement links TRBV30 to TRBJ2-1; possible D gene TRBD2, 6 bases. The CDR3 covers 13 residues. CDR1 GTSNPN and CDR2 SVGIG come from the germline V gene (reference sequence). The germline V and J ends were trimmed by 4 bases and 8 bases, with 15 bases remaining between them. CDR3: CAWNLIPGDEQFF. The CDR3 DNA reads TGTGCCTGGAACCTAATTCCGGGGGATGAGCAGTTCTTC.

The J gene is TRBJ2-3, the V gene TRBV5-8; D is perhaps TRBD1 (6 bases). Germline V gene data show CDR1 as SGHTS and CDR2 as YDEGEE. This CDR3 region has 17 residues. V lost 2 bases to trimming and J lost 0 bases, with 16 bases between them. This CDR3 reads CASSLGGRTTSTDTQYF. For the CDR3, the DNA is TGTGCCAGCAGCTTAGGGGGACGAACTACTAGCACAGATACGCAGTATTTT. The full variable domain, its missing parts supplied by reference TRBV5-8 and TRBJ2-3, is EAGVTQSPTHLIKTRGQQATLRCSPISGHTSVYWYQQALGLGLQFLLWYDEGEERNRGNFPPRFSGRQFPNYSSELNVNALELEDSALYLCASSLGGRTTSTDTQYFGPGTRLTVL.

The gene calls are TRBV5-1 and TRBJ2-2; 10 bases agree with TRBD1. Germline V lookup: CDR1 SGHRS, CDR2 YFSETQ. The V segment lost 1 base and the J segment 0 bases; nucleotides outside the gene matches: 9. The length of the CDR3 is 19 residues. This CDR3 is CASSLRQGATSSNTGELFF. CDR3 DNA sequence: TGCGCCAGCAGCTTGAGACAGGGGGCCACCTCATCGAACACCGGGGAGCTGTTTTTT.

The chain couples TRBV19 to TRBJ1-2; D gene ambiguous. The V gene's germline CDR1 is LNHDA and CDR2 SQIVND (reference sequence). Trimming shortened V by 4 bases and J by 2 bases, and 14 bases separated the two germline ends. This CDR3 is built from 15 residues. CDR3 in DNA: TGTGCCAGTAGTACCCGAACGGGAAGGAACTATGGCTACACCTTC. As protein: CASSTRTGRNYGYTF.

This chain uses TRBV7-9 with TRBJ2-1; 11 bases are shared with TRBD2. J gave up 3 bases and V 5 bases, and 12 bases lay outside the gene matches. Germline loops: CDR1 SEHNR, CDR2 FQNEAQ (reference sequence). The length of the CDR3 is 18 residues. This CDR3 is CASSGGHTGLAVYNEQFF. As DNA, the CDR3 is TGTGCCAGCAGCGGAGGGCACACGGGACTAGCGGTCTACAATGAGCAGTTCTTC.